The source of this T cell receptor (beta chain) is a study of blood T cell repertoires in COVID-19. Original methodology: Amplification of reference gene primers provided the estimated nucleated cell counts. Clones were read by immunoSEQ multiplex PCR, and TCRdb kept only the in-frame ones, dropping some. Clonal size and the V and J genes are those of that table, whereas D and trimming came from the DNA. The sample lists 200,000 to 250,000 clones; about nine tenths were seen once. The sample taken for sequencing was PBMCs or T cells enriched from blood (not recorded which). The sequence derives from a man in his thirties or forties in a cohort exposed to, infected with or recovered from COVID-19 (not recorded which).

The CDR3 sequence: CATPGGALNQPQHF. The CDR3 nucleotides are TGTGCCACCCCCGGAGGCGCCCTCAATCAGCCCCAGCATTTT. The gene calls are TRBV5-8 and TRBJ1-5; unclear D gene. The CDR3 runs 14 residues. Trimming cost V 9 bases and J 3 bases, with 16 bases left between them. Germline V gene lookup returns CDR1 SGHTS and CDR2 YDEGEE.